Following are 14 T cell receptor beta chains from one sample sequenced in a study of T-cell reconstitution after alpha-beta-depleted transplantation in children. Preparing the TCRbeta library involved the use of unique molecular identifiers. MiXCR was run by TCRdb on the PCR reads, yielding one entry per CDR3 protein. The profile covers about 540,000 distinct CDR3 sequences, with around 16% appearing a single time and over 3% taken by the ten largest. Here the sequenced sample was PBMCs from the stem cell graft donor, taken from the stem cell graft. Receptors originate from a human donor who donated a stem cell graft to a child with acute lymphoblastic leukemia.

Only a few counts were recorded for this clonotype. J is TRBJ2-7 and V is TRBV10-2; 9 bases are shared with TRBD2. CDR3 length equals 14 residues. V lost 8 bases, J lost 1 base, and 6 bases stayed unmatched. Germline loops: CDR1 WSHSY, CDR2 SAAADI. The CDR3 loop is CASSRSGGSYEQYF. Written as DNA, the CDR3 is TGCGCCAGCTCCCGTAGCGGGGGATCCTACGAGCAGTACTTC.

In its sample, this clonotype was seen a few times. The V and J genes are TRBV2 and TRBJ2-7; 7 positions match TRBD1. Germline assignment: CDR1 SNHLY and CDR2 FYNNEI. The J segment lost 3 bases and the V segment lost 7 bases, leaving 12 bases of the junction unmatched. The CDR3 totals 15 residues. In DNA form, the CDR3 reads TGTGCCAGCAACCTTAGGGGGCGGTTGGGCTACGAGCAGTACTTC. It encodes CASNLRGRLGYEQYF.

This clonotype showed up just a few times. The chain combines TRBV11-2 with TRBJ1-1; D is perhaps TRBD1 (6 bases). This CDR3 comprises 14 residues. CDR1 and CDR2 (germline): SGHAT, FQNNGV. Trimming took 1 base from V and 8 from J, leaving 14 bases between them. As DNA, the CDR3 is TGTGCCAGCAGCTTAGTAACGGGGGCTGGAGAAGCTTTCTTT. This sequence encodes CASSLVTGAGEAFF. Drawing the rest from reference TRBV11-2 and TRBJ1-1, the complete variable domain is EAGVAQSPRYKIIEKRQSVAFWCNPISGHATLYWYQQILGQGPKLLIQFQNNGVVDDSQLPKDRFSAERLKGVDSTLKIQPAKLEDSAVYLCASSLVTGAGEAFFGQGTRLTVV.

Only a few counts were recorded for this clonotype. This chain uses TRBV12-3 or TRBV12-4 with TRBJ2-3; 8 positions match TRBD2. The CDR3 is made up of 15 amino acids. J lost 1 base, V lost 5 bases, and 5 bases had no gene match. CDR3 DNA: TGTGCCAGCAGTCCTAGCGGGCCTGGCACAGATACGCAGTATTTT. This encodes CASSPSGPGTDTQYF.

This clonotype was detected ten times or more. The rearrangement joins TRBV20-1 to TRBJ1-1, with 7 positions matching TRBD1. Germline CDR1 and CDR2: DFQATT and SNEGSKA (reference sequence). The V and J ends lost 6 bases and 8 bases, in that order; junction bases with no gene match: 6. The CDR3 is 11 amino acids. DNA of the CDR3: TGCAGTGCCCTAAGGACAGGAGAAGCTTTCTTT. It yields the protein CSALRTGEAFF.

This clonotype was seen a handful of times. The rearrangement joins TRBV20-1 to TRBJ2-3, with 8 bases matching TRBD2. The germline V gene encodes CDR1 DFQATT and CDR2 SNEGSKA (reference sequence). CDR3 length: 17 amino acids. The ends lost 3 bases at V and 2 bases at J; junction bases unmatched: 13. CDR3: CSARASGFPIDTDTQYF. CDR3 sequence (DNA): TGCAGTGCTAGGGCTAGCGGGTTCCCTATTGACACAGATACGCAGTATTTT.

This clonotype appeared a few times. The V call is TRBV29-1, the J call TRBJ2-7; D gene uncertain. The CDR3 has 13 residues. V was trimmed by 2 bases and J by 3 bases, leaving 11 bases between them. CDR1 and CDR2 from the germline V gene are SQVTM and ANQGSEA. CDR3 protein: CSVELADRYEQYF. DNA for the CDR3: TGCAGCGTTGAACTGGCGGACCGCTACGAGCAGTACTTC.

This clonotype has just a few counts. The chain has TRBV6-1 and TRBJ1-1; TRBD1 matches at 8 bases. The CDR3 is 14 residues long. Germline V gene data show CDR1 as MNHNS and CDR2 as SASEGT. Losses at the gene ends were 2 bases for V and 4 bases for J; bases not matched to a gene: 3. The CDR3 DNA follows: TGTGCCAGCAGTGAACAGGGGGCTTTCACTGAAGCTTTCTTT. Protein product: CASSEQGAFTEAFF.

The chain couples TRBV29-1 to TRBJ2-1; TRBD2 matches at 8 bases. CDR3 size: 15 residues. V dropped 1 base and J dropped 2; count of bases not matched to a gene: 4. In germline, CDR1 is SQVTM, CDR2 ANQGSEA. DNA of the CDR3: TGCAGCGTTGAAGCTGGGCGGGGGGCCTACAATGAGCAGTTCTTC. Translation gives CSVEAGRGAYNEQFF.

This sequence joins TRBV7-3 and TRBJ1-1, with D hard to call. This CDR3 has 13 residues. V dropped 5 bases and J dropped 1 base, with 8 bases sitting between them. Looked up from germline, CDR1 is SGHTA and CDR2 is FQGTGA. The CDR3 DNA sequence: TGTGCCAGCAGCCCGGCAGCGAACACTGAAGCTTTCTTT. This codes for CASSPAANTEAFF. Variable domain in full (rest from reference TRBV7-3 and TRBJ1-1): GAGVSQTPSNKVTEKGKYVELRCDPISGHTALYWYRQSLGQGPEFLIYFQGTGAADDSGLPNDRFFAVRPEGSVSTLKIQRTERGDSAVYLCASSPAANTEAFFGQGTRLTVV.

The chain carries TRBV20-1 and TRBJ2-7, with TRBD1 matching over 7 bases. CDR3 size: 13 residues. The trim removed 3 bases at V and 3 bases at J, leaving 5 bases unmatched. CDR1 DFQATT and CDR2 SNEGSKA come from the germline V gene (reference sequence). CDR3 nucleotides: TGCAGTGCTAGCCTAGACAGGGTCTACGAGCAGTACTTC. Its protein is CSASLDRVYEQYF.

V usage is TRBV5-1 and J usage is TRBJ2-7; the D gene could be TRBD1 or TRBD2 (5 bases each). Trimming took off 2 bases at V and 5 bases at J, with 20 bases between the two ends. The CDR3 is 16 residues long. CDR1 is SGHRS and CDR2 is YFSETQ in the germline V gene. The CDR3 DNA follows: TGCGCCAGCAGCTTTTCCCGTAGGGGAGAAGTGGACGAGCAGTACTTC. Residues: CASSFSRRGEVDEQYF.

The V and J genes are TRBV3-1 and TRBJ2-7, with D unclear. Germline CDR1 and CDR2: LGHDT and YNNKEL (reference sequence). This CDR3 contains 14 residues. V dropped 0 bases and J dropped 2 bases, with 8 bases sitting between them. The CDR3 region has the DNA TGTGCCAGCAGCCAAGATCCCTCCCCCTACGAGCAGTACTTC. It translates to CASSQDPSPYEQYF.

The chain uses TRBV6-5 and TRBJ1-3, with D possibly TRBD1 on 5 matching bases. The V and J ends lost 4 bases and 2 bases respectively, with 12 bases between them. The germline V gene has CDR1 MNHEY and CDR2 SVGAGI. This CDR3 comprises 15 residues. The CDR3 sequence is CASSSSGMTGNTIYF. Here the CDR3 DNA reads TGTGCCAGCAGTTCCTCAGGGATGACTGGAAACACCATATATTTT.